Below, 29 T cell receptor beta chains from the same sample are listed, as sequenced in a study of T cells in Graves' hyperthyroidism and ophthalmopathy (dated by TCRdb to the late 2010s). Library method: multiplex PCR. This sample was sequenced with an Illumina HiSeq 2000. The TCR beta CDR3 regions were amplified from the RNA transcripts. The first round of RT-PCR for the TCR CDR3 was performed with the HTBI primer set and the Qiagen OneStep RT-PCR kit. TCRdb took the public reads, trimmed them with fastp at Q25, ran MiXCR for clone calling and kept in-frame beta chains. Merged by CDR3 protein, the rows form single entries marked with the most common genes and DNA. The sample data list 350,000 to 400,000 distinct CDR3 sequences, and about 15% of these were observed just once. The ten largest make up approximately 10% of the sample. The sequenced material came from blood. These TCRs come from a woman aged 55-75 years with Graves' hyperthyroidism.

This clonotype was found many times. The chain joins TRBV18 to TRBJ2-5, with 7 bases matching TRBD2. There are 17 residues in the CDR3. Per the germline V gene, CDR1 is KGHSH and CDR2 is LQKENI. Germline trimming cut 3 bases from V and 3 bases from J; bases unmatched to any gene: 13. The CDR3 nucleotides read TGTGCCAGCTCACCTCGGGCGGGAGTCGGGCCCGAAGAGACCCAGTACTTC. It specifies CASSPRAGVGPEETQYF. The full variable domain, completed using reference TRBV18 and TRBJ2-5, is NAGVMQNPRHLVRRRGQEARLRCSPMKGHSHVYWYRQLPEEGLKFMVYLQKENIIDESGMPKERFSAEFPKEGPSILRIQQVVRGDSAAYFCASSPRAGVGPEETQYFGPGTRLLVL.

This clonotype was counted ten times or more. This rearrangement joins TRBV28 to TRBJ2-7; perhaps TRBD2 as D (6 bases). The CDR3 is 15 residues long. Germline CDR1 is MDHEN and CDR2 is SYDVKM. The V and J ends lost 6 bases and 6 bases respectively, with 21 bases between them. The CDR3 DNA reads TGTGCCAGCAGGGAGGGGCAACGATTGGGGACCGAGCAGTACTTC. Encoded protein: CASREGQRLGTEQYF.

This clonotype was found many times. V and J are TRBV6-1 and TRBJ1-2; weak D call: TRBD1 (6 bases). Germline CDR1 reads MNHNS; CDR2 reads SASEGT. This CDR3 region has 15 residues. V lost 5 bases and J 8 bases, leaving 21 bases between the germline ends. CDR3 residues: CASSRGTGFERGYTF. For the CDR3, the DNA is TGTGCCAGCAGTAGGGGGACGGGTTTTGAGAGGGGCTACACCTTC.

Worth noting for this clonotype: This may come from a read error, since a much larger clone is one base off. The chain uses TRBV2 and TRBJ2-7; TRBD2 aligns across 15 bases. With V trimmed by 4 bases and J by 6 bases, 1 base remained unmatched. The germline V gene encodes CDR1 SNHLY and CDR2 FYNNEI. This CDR3 region has 14 residues. The CDR3 DNA reads as TGTGCCAGCAGTGGGGGACTAGCGGGGGGCGAGCAGTACTTC. The encoded protein is CASSGGLAGGEQYF.

This clonotype was seen a handful of times. The CDR3 bases are TGTGCCAGCAGTCTACAGGGACCCGGCTACACCTTC. Its translation: CASSLQGPGYTF. The rearrangement uses TRBV2 and TRBJ1-2; maybe TRBD1 (6 bases). With 5 bases removed from V and 8 bases from J, the gap between germline ends came to 12 bases. The CDR3 runs to 12 residues. CDR1 is SNHLY, CDR2 FYNNEI, per germline.

This clonotype was picked up many times. This chain connects TRBV12-3 or TRBV12-4 to TRBJ2-5; TRBD1 might be the D (8 bases). V lost 3 bases and J lost 4, with 15 bases in between. The CDR3 sequence is 15 residues long. The CDR3 spells CASSLNRGGPETQYF. CDR3 in DNA: TGTGCCAGCAGTTTGAACAGGGGGGGACCAGAGACCCAGTACTTC.

This clonotype came up many times. J is TRBJ2-5 and V is TRBV20-1, with 10 bases fitting TRBD2. The ends lost 6 bases at V and 0 bases at J; junction bases unmatched: 7. Germline values: CDR1 DFQATT, CDR2 SNEGSKA (reference sequence). This CDR3 contains 15 residues. The chain's CDR3 is CSASLAGGHQETQYF. The CDR3 DNA follows: TGCAGTGCAAGCTTAGCGGGAGGCCACCAAGAGACCCAGTACTTC.

This clonotype was seen at least ten times. The chain uses TRBV30 and TRBJ1-1; D is ambiguous. The germline V and J ends were trimmed by 3 bases and 1 base, with 9 bases remaining between them. Germline CDR1 reads GTSNPN; CDR2 reads SVGIG (reference sequence). The CDR3 runs 13 residues. CDR3 sequence (DNA): TGTGCCTGGAGGGTCGGGGAGAACACTGAAGCTTTCTTT. The encoded protein is CAWRVGENTEAFF.

This clonotype was seen many times. This rearrangement joins TRBV3-1 to TRBJ1-1, with a tentative D call TRBD1 (6 bases). Germline values: CDR1 LGHDT, CDR2 YNNKEL (reference sequence). Trimming cost V 1 base and J 5 bases, with 8 bases left between them. The CDR3 loop spans 13 amino acids. The CDR3 DNA sequence: TGTGCCAGCAGCCAAGGGGGGCGGACTGAAGCTTTCTTT. It codes for CASSQGGRTEAFF. Supplemented by reference TRBV3-1 and TRBJ1-1, the full variable domain reads DTAVSQTPKYLVTQMGNDKSIKCEQNLGHDTMYWYKQDSKKFLKIMFSYNNKELIINETVPNRFSPKSPDKAHLNLHINSLELGDSAVYFCASSQGGRTEAFFGQGTRLTVV.

This clonotype was detected many times. The chain joins TRBV5-1 to TRBJ2-1, with 7 bases aligning to TRBD2. The CDR3 spans 17 residues. The V gene end was trimmed by 0 bases and the J gene end by 2 bases; junction bases not matched to a gene: 8. The germline CDR1 and CDR2 sequences are SGHRS and YFSETQ. CDR3 nucleotide sequence: TGCGCCAGCAGCTTGGATGGGCGCGGGAGTGCCTACAATGAGCAGTTCTTC. Protein sequence: CASSLDGRGSAYNEQFF. The full variable domain, its missing parts supplied by reference TRBV5-1 and TRBJ2-1, is KAGVTQTPRYLIKTRGQQVTLSCSPISGHRSVSWYQQTPGQGLQFLFEYFSETQRNKGNFPGRFSGRQFSNSRSEMNVSTLELGDSALYLCASSLDGRGSAYNEQFFGPGTRLTVL.

In this sample, this clonotype turned up many times. The rearrangement joins TRBV11-3 to TRBJ1-2, with 7 bases lining up with TRBD1. Germline CDR1 SGHNT, CDR2 YENEEA. With V trimmed by 5 bases and J by 8 bases, 11 bases remained unmatched. This CDR3 spans 14 amino acids. The CDR3 DNA sequence: TGTGCCAGCAGCATGGACAGGATGGAGGGCGGCTACACCTTC. Encoded protein: CASSMDRMEGGYTF.

This clonotype was observed at least ten times. The J gene is TRBJ2-7, the V gene TRBV7-9, with D possibly TRBD1 on 5 matching bases. Germline V gene lookup returns CDR1 SEHNR and CDR2 FQNEAQ (reference sequence). V lost 5 bases, J lost 0 bases, and 17 bases lay in between. CDR3 length: 16 amino acids. CDR3 DNA: TGTGCCAGCAGCCCGCCGGGCGCAGGGAACTCCTACGAGCAGTACTTC. Translating gives CASSPPGAGNSYEQYF.

This clonotype has ten or more counts. V and J are TRBV2 and TRBJ1-1, with D hard to call. The CDR3 is 13 amino acids. Trimming removed 7 bases at V and 0 bases at J, with 9 bases between. The germline V gene encodes CDR1 SNHLY and CDR2 FYNNEI. The CDR3 is CASKTFMNTEAFF. The CDR3 DNA reads as TGTGCCAGCAAAACGTTCATGAACACTGAAGCTTTCTTT. Variable domain in full (rest from reference TRBV2 and TRBJ1-1): EPEVTQTPSHQVTQMGQEVILRCVPISNHLYFYWYRQILGQKVEFLVSFYNNEISEKSEIFDDQFSVERPDGSNFTLKIRSTKLEDSAMYFCASKTFMNTEAFFGQGTRLTVV.

The rearrangement uses TRBV3-1 and TRBJ2-3; weak D call: TRBD2 (7 bases). The CDR3 spans 15 residues. The germline V and J ends were trimmed by 4 bases and 4 bases, with 15 bases remaining between them. Germline lookup yields CDR1 LGHDT and CDR2 YNNKEL (reference sequence). CDR3 in DNA: TGTGCCAGCAGCCCAATGTGGGGGGGCGCAGATACGCAGTATTTT. It translates to CASSPMWGGADTQYF.

This clonotype occurred many times. This rearrangement joins TRBV20-1 to TRBJ2-7; 7 bases agree with TRBD2. CDR1 and CDR2 (germline): DFQATT, SNEGSKA (reference sequence). This CDR3 is built from 12 residues. V was clipped by 3 bases and J by 4 bases; unmatched bases: 3. The DNA of the CDR3 is TGCAGTGCTAGCGGGAGGAATTACGAGCAGTACTTC. Translated, it gives CSASGRNYEQYF.

In this sample, this clonotype turned up a few times. The chain has TRBV10-1 and TRBJ2-1, with D hard to call. The CDR3 covers 13 residues. V was trimmed by 3 bases and J by 6 bases, leaving 9 bases between them. Germline-derived CDR1 and CDR2 are WNHNN and SYGVQD (reference sequence). The CDR3 region has the DNA TGCGCCAGCAGTGATTATGGCTCCAATGAGCAGTTCTTC. Amino acid sequence: CASSDYGSNEQFF.

The rearrangement joins TRBV29-1 to TRBJ2-5, with TRBD1 identical over 7 bases. Germline values: CDR1 SQVTM, CDR2 ANQGSEA. V gave up 4 bases and J gave up 4 bases; unmatched junction bases: 3. The CDR3 runs 12 residues. This CDR3 reads CSVAQGLETQYF. The CDR3 coding sequence is TGCAGCGTTGCACAGGGGTTAGAGACCCAGTACTTC.

The chain recombines TRBV7-9 with TRBJ2-7, with 9 bases fitting TRBD1. The junction had 11 bases not matched to a gene; V was cut back by 5 bases and J by 6 bases. CDR3 size: 15 residues. Looked up from germline, CDR1 is SEHNR and CDR2 is FQNEAQ (reference sequence). The CDR3 is CASSPPRTGASEQYF. The CDR3 DNA follows: TGTGCCAGCAGCCCCCCCCGGACAGGGGCATCCGAGCAGTACTTC.

The sample holds many counts of this clonotype. V gene TRBV2 combines with J gene TRBJ2-3, with 12 bases fitting TRBD2. From germline, CDR1 is SNHLY and CDR2 FYNNEI. The CDR3 is 15 amino acids. V gave up 6 bases and J gave up 2 bases; unmatched junction bases: 3. The DNA for the CDR3 is TGTGCCAGCAGCGGGACTAGCGGGTTCACAGATACGCAGTATTTT. This translates into CASSGTSGFTDTQYF. Combining the CDR3 with reference TRBV2 and TRBJ2-3 gives the whole variable domain EPEVTQTPSHQVTQMGQEVILRCVPISNHLYFYWYRQILGQKVEFLVSFYNNEISEKSEIFDDQFSVERPDGSNFTLKIRSTKLEDSAMYFCASSGTSGFTDTQYFGPGTRLTVL.

This clonotype occurred many times. The chain employs TRBV2 and TRBJ2-7, with D unresolved. The CDR3 spans 13 residues. CDR1 SNHLY and CDR2 FYNNEI come from the germline V gene. V was trimmed by 9 bases and J by 2 bases, leaving 14 bases between them. The CDR3 DNA reads as TGTGCCAGTGTGGCGACTCAGACCTACGAGCAGTACTTC. It encodes CASVATQTYEQYF.

Only a few counts were recorded for this clonotype. J is TRBJ1-1 and V is TRBV3-1; tentative D call: TRBD1 (5 bases). The CDR3 length is 14 residues. Trimming stripped 5 bases from V and 5 bases from J, with 15 bases between. Germline loops: CDR1 LGHDT, CDR2 YNNKEL (reference sequence). CDR3 sequence: CASSVQGPGTEAFF. In DNA form, the CDR3 reads TGTGCCAGCAGCGTCCAGGGTCCGGGGACTGAAGCTTTCTTT.

This clonotype was picked up a small number of times. V gene TRBV10-3 combines with J gene TRBJ2-3; a possible D gene is TRBD2 (6 bases). CDR3 length: 15 residues. Germline values: CDR1 ENHRY, CDR2 SYGVKD. The V end was cut by 5 bases, the J end by 2 bases, with 14 bases between. CDR3 bases: TGTGCCATCAGTCGGACTATAACCCTCACAGATACGCAGTATTTT. Translating gives CAISRTITLTDTQYF.

The sample holds many counts of this clonotype. The chain recombines TRBV20-1 with TRBJ2-1, with TRBD2 matching 10 bases. J gave up 8 bases and V 1 base, and 8 bases lay outside the gene matches. CDR3 length: 15 amino acids. Germline CDR1 reads DFQATT; CDR2 reads SNEGSKA (reference sequence). This chain's CDR3 is CSARGVIAGGDEQFF. The CDR3 region has the DNA TGCAGTGCTAGAGGGGTAATAGCGGGAGGAGATGAGCAGTTCTTC.

This clonotype was seen ten or more times. The chain uses TRBV11-2 and TRBJ1-1; D gene unclear. Trimming shortened V by 5 bases and J by 1 base, and 8 bases separated the two germline ends. The CDR3 spans 13 residues. Germline loops: CDR1 SGHAT, CDR2 FQNNGV. In nucleotides, the CDR3 is TGTGCCAGCAGCACCAGGCGGAACACTGAAGCTTTCTTT. Its protein is CASSTRRNTEAFF.

About this clonotype itself: This may be a read error, as it is one base from a much larger clone. The chain employs TRBV3-1 and TRBJ2-7; 8 bases align to TRBD2. CDR1 is LGHDT, CDR2 YNNKEL, per germline (reference sequence). The CDR3 runs 15 residues. V was clipped by 6 bases and J by 5 bases; unmatched bases: 12. The CDR3 DNA reads TGTGCCAGCAGAAAGCGGGAGCTCGGGTCCCACGAGCAGTACTTC. It specifies CASRKRELGSHEQYF.

Details on this clonotype: This sequence may be a read error, since a much larger clone differs from it by one base. The chain carries TRBV3-1 and TRBJ1-1; possibly TRBD1 for D (6 bases). Germline CDR1 is LGHDT and CDR2 is YNNKEL (reference sequence). There are 12 residues in the CDR3. The CDR3 loop is CANSLLQGEAFF. The CDR3 nucleotides read TGTGCCAACAGCCTGCTACAGGGTGAAGCTTTCTTT.

This clonotype was detected ten times or more. The gene calls are TRBV10-3 and TRBJ1-2; D is unresolved. The CDR3 loop spans 13 amino acids. CDR1 and CDR2 from the germline V gene are ENHRY and SYGVKD. V lost 3 bases and J lost 4, with 9 bases in between. DNA of the CDR3: TGTGCCATCAGTGACGGCTCCCTCTATGGCTACACCTTC. Translation gives CAISDGSLYGYTF.

This clonotype was seen repeatedly, ten times or more. The rearrangement links TRBV12-3 or TRBV12-4 to TRBJ2-2; the D gene is possibly TRBD1 (5 bases). The CDR3 is made up of 14 amino acids. The V end lost 6 bases, the J end lost 1 base, and 9 bases lay between the germline ends. The CDR3 is CASRVTGNTGELFF. For the CDR3, the DNA is TGTGCCAGCAGGGTTACAGGGAACACCGGGGAGCTGTTTTTT.

This clonotype was seen ten or more times. The V and J genes are TRBV28 and TRBJ2-3; TRBD1 is a possible D gene (5 bases). CDR1 MDHEN and CDR2 SYDVKM come from the germline V gene. Trimming left V 3 bases short and J 2 bases short, with 12 bases between. CDR3 length: 15 residues. CDR3 protein: CASSLQGRTTDTQYF. The CDR3 DNA follows: TGTGCCAGCAGTTTGCAGGGAAGGACCACAGATACGCAGTATTTT.